The rows below give T cell receptor beta chains drawn from one sample of a study of blood T cell repertoires in COVID-19. The method was immunoSEQ multiplex PCR; TCRdb's version includes in-frame clones alone and lacks a portion of them. The sample includes under 200,000 clones, 75% to 95% seen only once; the top ten take nearly 0.55%. What was sequenced was peripheral blood. The receptor source for this set is a man aged 45-60 years with acute or convalescent COVID-19. The CDR3 runs from the conserved cysteine through the conserved F or W. Each record gives: D gene, V gene, J gene, clone size, CDR3 protein, CDR3 DNA. A D gene is named only where the DNA matches it firmly. Clone size is not always given. Where it is, it says once, few, many or a class for expanded clones.

TRBD2	TRBV27	TRBJ2-2	NA	CASSPYSGGNTGELFF	TGTGCCAGCAGTCCCTATAGCGGGGGAAACACCGGGGAGCTGTTTTTT
NA	TRBV20-1	TRBJ1-1	NA	CSAGVRRTEAFF	TGCAGTGCTGGTGTACGGAGAACTGAAGCTTTCTTT
TRBD2	TRBV28	TRBJ2-7	once	CASSFPSRGGEAYEQYF	TGTGCCAGCAGTTTCCCCTCCCGGGGGGGTGAAGCCTACGAGCAGTACTTC
NA	TRBV7-6	TRBJ1-4	few	CASSWRGGPTNEKLFF	TGTGCCAGCAGCTGGCGGGGGGGACCAACTAATGAAAAACTGTTTTTT
NA	TRBV4-1	TRBJ1-5	NA	CASSQADSKNQPQHF	TGCGCCAGCAGCCAAGCGGACAGCAAGAATCAGCCCCAGCATTTT
TRBD2	TRBV5-6	TRBJ2-5	NA	CASSFGRGLAGEGETQYF	TGTGCCAGCAGCTTTGGGCGGGGACTAGCGGGAGAGGGAGAGACCCAGTACTTC
TRBD2	TRBV28	TRBJ2-7	NA	CASSLCAGLALIHEQYF	TGTGCCAGCAGTTTATGCGCGGGACTAGCACTTATCCACGAGCAGTACTTC
TRBD2	TRBV28	TRBJ2-1	NA	CASQREGHNEQFF	TGTGCCAGCCAGCGGGAGGGCCACAATGAGCAGTTCTTC
NA	TRBV7-2	TRBJ1-2	NA	CASSAYGQPVYGYTF	TGTGCCAGCAGCGCCTATGGACAGCCCGTCTATGGCTACACCTTC
NA	TRBV10-2	TRBJ1-5	NA	CASSWGRDDQPQHF	TGCGCCAGCTCGTGGGGCAGGGATGATCAGCCCCAGCATTTT
NA	TRBV18	TRBJ1-4	NA	CASSFLDSPNEKLFF	TGTGCCAGCTCTTTCCTGGACAGTCCTAATGAAAAACTGTTTTTT
NA	TRBV18	TRBJ2-3	NA	CASSPRQDSTDTQYF	TGTGCCAGCTCACCCCGGCAGGATAGCACAGATACGCAGTATTTT
TRBD1	TRBV4-3	TRBJ2-2	NA	CASSQRTGISTGELFF	TGCGCCAGCAGCCAGCGGACAGGGATCAGCACCGGGGAGCTGTTTTTT
NA	TRBV2	TRBJ1-6	NA	CASSTGNSPLHF	TGTGCCAGCAGTACGGGGAATTCACCCCTCCACTTT
NA	TRBV19	TRBJ2-1	once	CATQTGDRAYNEQFF	TGTGCCACCCAAACGGGAGACCGGGCCTACAATGAGCAGTTCTTC
TRBD1	TRBV5-1	TRBJ2-3	once	CASSFGTGKGDTQYF	TGCGCCAGCAGCTTCGGGACAGGGAAAGGAGATACGCAGTATTTT
TRBD1	TRBV3-1/TRBV3-2	TRBJ2-5	NA	CASSHPGQGVFETQYF	TGTGCCAGCAGCCACCCGGGACAGGGGGTTTTTGAGACCCAGTACTTC
TRBD2	TRBV7-9	TRBJ2-1	NA	CASSLASGRYNEQFF	TGTGCCAGCAGCTTAGCTAGCGGGAGATACAATGAGCAGTTCTTC
NA	TRBV6-1	TRBJ1-3	NA	CASSDRASGGNTIYF	TGTGCCAGCAGTGATCGGGCCTCGGGAGGAAACACCATATATTTT
TRBD2	TRBV19	TRBJ2-1	once	CASSLIAGGNNEQFF	TGTGCCAGTAGTTTGATAGCGGGAGGGAACAATGAGCAGTTCTTC
TRBD2	TRBV6-5	TRBJ2-1	once	CASLTGTSGSWEQFF	TGTGCCAGCCTAACCGGGACTAGCGGGAGTTGGGAGCAGTTCTTC
NA	TRBV18	TRBJ1-1	NA	CASSPSQETEAFF	TGTGCCAGCTCACCAAGTCAAGAGACTGAAGCTTTCTTT
NA	TRBV6-4	TRBJ2-1	once	CASSPTGISYNEQFF	TGTGCCAGCAGTCCTACAGGGATCTCCTACAATGAGCAGTTCTTC
TRBD1	TRBV28	TRBJ1-4	NA	CASSTTGGGKLFF	TGTGCCAGCAGTACGACAGGGGGAGGAAAACTGTTTTTT
NA	TRBV29-1	TRBJ1-2	NA	CSAPGANYGYTF	TGCAGCGCCCCCGGGGCTAACTATGGCTACACCTTC
TRBD2	TRBV5-1	TRBJ2-1	once	CASSRLLAGRSYNEQFF	TGCGCCAGCAGCCGACTTCTAGCGGGAAGGTCCTACAATGAGCAGTTCTTC
TRBD2	TRBV5-4	TRBJ2-3	NA	CASSFPSGGADTQYF	TGTGCCAGCAGCTTTCCTAGCGGGGGAGCAGATACGCAGTATTTT
TRBD1	TRBV6-6	TRBJ1-1	NA	CASIKTGTGVLTEAFF	TGTGCCAGCATCAAGACCGGGACAGGGGTTCTCACTGAAGCTTTCTTT
TRBD1	TRBV10-3	TRBJ1-2	NA	CAISEGQGSNNYGYTF	TGTGCCATCAGTGAAGGACAGGGGTCAAATAACTATGGCTACACCTTC
NA	TRBV4-1	TRBJ2-3	NA	CASSRARVSTDTQYF	TGCGCCAGCAGTAGAGCGCGGGTGAGCACAGATACGCAGTATTTT
NA	TRBV23-1	TRBJ1-2	once	CASSPTGQGNGYTF	TGCGCCAGCAGTCCAACGGGGCAGGGGAATGGCTACACCTTC
TRBD1	TRBV5-1	TRBJ1-6	NA	CASSFRDRDNSPLHF	TGCGCCAGCAGCTTTCGGGACAGGGATAATTCACCCCTCCACTTT
TRBD1	TRBV3-1/TRBV3-2	TRBJ2-1	NA	CASSSSGGDRVNEQFF	TGTGCCAGCAGTTCATCTGGTGGGGACAGAGTCAATGAGCAGTTCTTC
NA	TRBV2	TRBJ1-2	NA	CASSVRQRNYGYTF	TGTGCCAGCAGTGTTAGGCAGCGGAACTATGGCTACACCTTC
NA	TRBV28	TRBJ2-2	NA	CATLRTGELFF	TGTGCCACCCTCAGGACCGGGGAGCTGTTTTTT
NA	TRBV10-3	TRBJ1-4	NA	CATQGQEGEKLFF	TGTGCCACTCAGGGGCAAGAGGGTGAAAAACTGTTTTTT
TRBD1	TRBV20-1	TRBJ1-5	NA	CSASLAGTGGEPQHF	TGCAGTGCTAGTTTGGCGGGGACAGGGGGGGAGCCCCAGCATTTT
TRBD1	TRBV3-1/TRBV3-2	TRBJ1-6	NA	CASSQDWTGGLRSPLHF	TGTGCCAGCAGCCAAGATTGGACAGGGGGCCTAAGATCACCCCTCCACTTT
TRBD2	TRBV5-4	TRBJ2-1	NA	CASRAAGGPGNEQFF	TGTGCCAGCAGAGCGGCGGGGGGGCCTGGCAATGAGCAGTTCTTC
NA	TRBV19	TRBJ1-2	NA	CASSIGPPVYGYTF	TGTGCCAGTAGTATAGGGCCGCCAGTCTATGGCTACACCTTC
NA	TRBV3-1/TRBV3-2	TRBJ2-7	NA	CASSHTSYEQYF	TGTGCCAGCAGCCACACCAGCTACGAGCAGTACTTC
TRBD1	TRBV3-1/TRBV3-2	TRBJ2-2	NA	CASSPLGQTNTGELFF	TGTGCCAGCAGCCCTCTGGGACAGACGAACACCGGGGAGCTGTTTTTT
TRBD2	TRBV7-9	TRBJ2-1	NA	CASSLWGGQFF	TGTGCCAGCAGCTTATGGGGGGGTCAGTTCTTC
TRBD1	TRBV7-9	TRBJ1-2	NA	CASSLARQGGGYGYTF	TGTGCCAGCAGCTTAGCGAGACAGGGCGGTGGCTATGGCTACACCTTC
TRBD1	TRBV5-1	TRBJ2-2	few	CASSRQGGSTGELFF	TGCGCCAGCAGCCGACAGGGGGGTAGCACCGGGGAGCTGTTTTTT
TRBD1	TRBV3-1/TRBV3-2	TRBJ1-2	NA	CASSQQDRGRGYGYTF	TGTGCCAGCAGCCAACAAGACAGGGGGCGCGGCTATGGCTACACCTTC
NA	TRBV19	TRBJ1-1	NA	CASRFRGADTEAFF	TGTGCCAGTAGATTCCGGGGGGCCGACACTGAAGCTTTCTTT
NA	TRBV6-5	TRBJ2-7	NA	CASRHLGVYEQYF	TGTGCCAGCAGACACCTTGGAGTCTACGAGCAGTACTTC
TRBD1	TRBV27	TRBJ2-7	NA	CASSFSGTGPYEQYF	TGTGCCAGCAGTTTTTCCGGGACAGGCCCCTACGAGCAGTACTTC
TRBD1	TRBV19	TRBJ1-2	NA	CASSTVPHRGRGYTF	TGTGCCAGTAGTACCGTCCCCCACAGGGGGCGAGGCTACACCTTC
TRBD1	TRBV2	TRBJ2-3	NA	CASSSDRGTDTQYF	TGTGCCAGCAGTTCGGACAGGGGCACAGATACGCAGTATTTT